This T cell receptor beta chain emerged from a study of response to subunit inactivated influenza vaccine (dated by TCRdb to about 2018). About the investigation overall: The study used deep quantitative T cell receptor repertoire profiling to track responses to a trivalent subunit inactivated influenza vaccine.

The library was obtained by RT-PCR. The reads were generated on an Illumina HiSeq 2500. The public reads were quality trimmed at Q25 with fastp and then assembled into clones with MiXCR by TCRdb, keeping productive beta chains. Identical CDR3 proteins give one entry, which carries the most common genes and DNA. This sample gives over 400,000 distinct CDR3 sequences in total; approximately 10% of them show up just once. Of the sample, 12% falls within the top ten clones. V has 2 bases trimmed and J has 4 bases trimmed; junction bases matching no gene number 6. From the cysteine through the phenylalanine, the CDR3 covers 16 amino acids. Of all the DNA, just the CDR3 is kept, 48 bases in frame from base 1. CDR1 and CDR2 are read off the germline V gene as MNHEY and SVGAGI. Overall results and qualifications from the work: The authors suggested that each seasonal influenza vaccination may recruit only a limited number of new T cells.

Concerning this clonotype: The clone's antigen remains unknown. It has no much larger one-base neighbor in the sample; base qualities were not kept.

Taken with the paper, the label for time point translates to: 45 days after influenza vaccine administration. The clonotype originates from a man aged 50 to 60 who received an inactivated influenza vaccine. Donor details come from another sample of the same person, matched by shared clones. Recombination joined TRBV6-5 with TRBJ2-1; 9 bases in between match TRBD1. The sequencing used PBMCs from blood, collected roughly 46 days after vaccination. In nucleotides, the sequence is TGTGCCAGCAGTTACCTGGACAGGGGCTCTTACAATGAGCAGTTCTTC. It is translated as CASSYLDRGSYNEQFF.